The clone carrying this T cell receptor beta chain appeared a single time. These data come from a study of T cell changes during pregnancy in multiple sclerosis. This CDR3 is 15 amino acids long. The germline V gene encodes CDR1 MNHNS and CDR2 SASEGT. J gave up 0 bases and V 1 base, and 3 bases lay outside the gene matches. Produced via immunoSEQ multiplex PCR; TCRdb's table is partial and in-frame only. The sample yields roughly 51,000 clones, 94% seen once. This sequence joins TRBV6-1 and TRBJ2-7; 7 nucleotides agree with TRBD1. The sequencing used CD8+ T cells from peripheral blood mononuclear cells, collected before pregnancy. The receptor was isolated from a female donor with multiple sclerosis, enrolled in a pregnancy study. The CDR3: CASSEGQGSSYEQYF. The CDR3 DNA reads TGTGCCAGCAGTGAAGGACAGGGAAGCTCCTACGAGCAGTACTTC.